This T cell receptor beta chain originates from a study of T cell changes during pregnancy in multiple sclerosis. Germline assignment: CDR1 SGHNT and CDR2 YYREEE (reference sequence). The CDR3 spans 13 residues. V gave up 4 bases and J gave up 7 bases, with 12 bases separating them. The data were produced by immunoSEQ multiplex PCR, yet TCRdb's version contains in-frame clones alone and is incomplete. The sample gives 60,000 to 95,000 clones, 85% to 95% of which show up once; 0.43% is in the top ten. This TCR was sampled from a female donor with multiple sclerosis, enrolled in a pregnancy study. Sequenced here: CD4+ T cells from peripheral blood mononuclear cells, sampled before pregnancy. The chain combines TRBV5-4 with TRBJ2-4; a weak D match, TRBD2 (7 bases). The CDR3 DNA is TGTGCCAGCAGCACACAGGGAGGGAACATTCAGTACTTC. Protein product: CASSTQGGNIQYF.